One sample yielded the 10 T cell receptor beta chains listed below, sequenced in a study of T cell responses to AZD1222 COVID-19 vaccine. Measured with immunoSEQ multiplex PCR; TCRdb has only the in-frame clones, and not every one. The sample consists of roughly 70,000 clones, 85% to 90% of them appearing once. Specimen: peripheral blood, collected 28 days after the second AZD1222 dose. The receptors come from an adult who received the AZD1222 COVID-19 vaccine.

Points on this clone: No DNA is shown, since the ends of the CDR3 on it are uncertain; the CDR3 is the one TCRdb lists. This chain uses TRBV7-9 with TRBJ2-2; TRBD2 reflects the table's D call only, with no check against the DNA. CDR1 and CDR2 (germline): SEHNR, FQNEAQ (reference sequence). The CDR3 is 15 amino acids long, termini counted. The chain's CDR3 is CASSQLTRRAGELFF.

This chain's CDR3 is CSVVEGADTQYF. The CDR3 DNA is TGCAGCGTTGTCGAGGGTGCGGATACGCAGTATTTT. The rearrangement uses TRBV29-1 and TRBJ2-3, with D possibly being TRBD2 (5 bases). The germline V gene encodes CDR1 SQVTM and CDR2 ANQGSEA. V was pared by 4 bases and J by 6 bases, with 11 bases between. CDR3 length equals 12 residues.

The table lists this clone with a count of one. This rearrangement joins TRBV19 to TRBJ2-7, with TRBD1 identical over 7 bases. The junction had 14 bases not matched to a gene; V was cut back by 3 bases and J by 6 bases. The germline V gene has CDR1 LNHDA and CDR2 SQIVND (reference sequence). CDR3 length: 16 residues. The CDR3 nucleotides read TGTGCCAGTAGTATGGACGCGAGGGGGCTAGGGCTCGAGCAGTACTTC. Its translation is CASSMDARGLGLEQYF.

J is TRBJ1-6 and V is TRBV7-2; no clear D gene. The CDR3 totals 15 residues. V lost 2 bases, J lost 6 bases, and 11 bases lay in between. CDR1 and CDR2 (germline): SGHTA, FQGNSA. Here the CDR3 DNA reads TGTGCCAGCAGCTTATTGGGCAGGAGTAATTCACCCCTCCACTTT. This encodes CASSLLGRSNSPLHF.

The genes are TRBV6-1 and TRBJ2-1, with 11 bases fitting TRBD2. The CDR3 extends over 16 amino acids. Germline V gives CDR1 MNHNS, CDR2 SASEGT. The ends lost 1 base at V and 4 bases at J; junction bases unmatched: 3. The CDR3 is CASSEGLAGGYNEQFF. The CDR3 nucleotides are TGTGCCAGCAGTGAAGGGCTAGCGGGGGGTTACAATGAGCAGTTCTTC.

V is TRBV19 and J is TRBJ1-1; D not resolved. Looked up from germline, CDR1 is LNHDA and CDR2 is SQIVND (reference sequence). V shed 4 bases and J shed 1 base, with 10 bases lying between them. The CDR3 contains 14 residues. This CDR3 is CASSNEVANTEAFF. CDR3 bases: TGTGCCAGTAGTAATGAGGTTGCGAACACTGAAGCTTTCTTT.

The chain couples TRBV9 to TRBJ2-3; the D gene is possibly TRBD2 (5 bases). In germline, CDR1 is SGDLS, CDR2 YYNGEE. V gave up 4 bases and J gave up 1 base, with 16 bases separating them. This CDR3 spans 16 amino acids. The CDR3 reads CASSFGETGGTDTQYF. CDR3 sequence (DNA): TGTGCCAGCAGCTTCGGGGAAACTGGGGGCACAGATACGCAGTATTTT.

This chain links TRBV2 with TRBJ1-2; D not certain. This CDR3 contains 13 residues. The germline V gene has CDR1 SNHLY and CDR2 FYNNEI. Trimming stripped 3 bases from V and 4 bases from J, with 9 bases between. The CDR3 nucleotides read TGTGCCAGCAGTGACAGGTCGATCTATGGCTACACCTTC. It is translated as CASSDRSIYGYTF.

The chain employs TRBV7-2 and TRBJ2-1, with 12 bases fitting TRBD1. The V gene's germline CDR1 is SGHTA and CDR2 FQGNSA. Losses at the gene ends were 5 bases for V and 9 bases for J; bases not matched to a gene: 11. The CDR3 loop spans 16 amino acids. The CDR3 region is CASSLSLGTGGGEQFF. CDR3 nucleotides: TGTGCCAGCAGCCTATCCCTTGGGACAGGGGGCGGTGAGCAGTTCTTC.

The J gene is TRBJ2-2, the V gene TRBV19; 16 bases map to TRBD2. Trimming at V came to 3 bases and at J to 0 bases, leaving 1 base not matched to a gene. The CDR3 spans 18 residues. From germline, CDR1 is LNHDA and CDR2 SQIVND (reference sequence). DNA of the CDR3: TGTGCCAGTAGTATTGGGACTAGCGGGAGGGCGAACACCGGGGAGCTGTTTTTT. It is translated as CASSIGTSGRANTGELFF.